A selection of T cell receptor beta chains follows, all from one sample in a study of control samples from healthy donors and cancer patients. The method was immunoSEQ multiplex PCR; TCRdb's version includes in-frame clones alone and lacks a portion of them. The sample lists 100,000 to 150,000 clones, 85% to 95% occurring once. The sequencing input was PBMCs. These receptors all stem from a man of 80 years or more with head and neck cancer. Both conserved end residues are part of each CDR3. The D gene is left open where the match is weak. Clone size appears in some rows only: once, few, many, or a class for an expanded clone.

D gene	V gene	clone size	J gene	CDR3 protein	CDR3 DNA
-	TRBV6-1	-	TRBJ1-5	CASSDPPGRVRFNQPQHF	TGTGCCAGCAGTGATCCTCCGGGGAGGGTTAGATTCAATCAGCCCCAGCATTTT
-	TRBV25-1	once	TRBJ2-3	CASSPYTTDTQYF	TGTGCCAGCAGTCCCTATACCACAGATACGCAGTATTTT
-	TRBV18	-	TRBJ1-2	CASSPGKDNYGYTF	TGTGCCAGCTCACCGGGGAAGGACAACTATGGCTACACCTTC
-	TRBV15	-	TRBJ1-3	CATSRESSGNTIYF	TGTGCCACCAGCAGAGAAAGCTCTGGAAACACCATATATTTT
-	TRBV20-1	-	TRBJ2-6	CSASRAGISSGANVLTF	TGCAGTGCTAGTCGGGCAGGGATTAGCTCTGGGGCCAACGTCCTGACTTTC
-	TRBV7-9	-	TRBJ2-5	CASSPTTGGETQYF	TGTGCCAGCAGCCCCACCACAGGAGGAGAGACCCAGTACTTC
-	TRBV3-1/TRBV3-2	-	TRBJ1-3	CASSLEGLYSGNTIYF	TGTGCCAGCAGCCTAGAAGGGTTGTACTCTGGAAACACCATATATTTT
-	TRBV10-3	-	TRBJ1-3	CAISESIFAGNTIYF	TGTGCCATCAGTGAGTCGATTTTTGCAGGAAACACCATATATTTT
TRBD2	TRBV29-1	-	TRBJ2-3	CSLEAGGTLTQYF	TGCAGCCTTGAAGCGGGGGGTACACTCACGCAGTATTTT
TRBD1	TRBV5-6	-	TRBJ2-3	CASSSGTGGADTQYF	TGTGCCAGCAGCTCCGGGACAGGGGGCGCAGATACGCAGTATTTT
-	TRBV30	-	TRBJ1-5	CAWSQTGWDQPQHF	TGTGCCTGGAGTCAAACAGGGTGGGATCAGCCCCAGCATTTT
-	TRBV4-3	once	TRBJ2-7	CASSQDAFTSPHEQYF	TGCGCCAGCAGCCAAGATGCGTTTACTAGTCCGCACGAGCAGTACTTC
TRBD2	TRBV5-1	-	TRBJ2-2	CASTGTSGGGGTGELFF	TGCGCCAGCACCGGGACTAGCGGGGGAGGTGGCACCGGGGAGCTGTTTTTT
-	TRBV3-1/TRBV3-2	-	TRBJ1-1	CASSQDAFHTEAFF	TGTGCCAGCAGCCAAGATGCGTTCCACACTGAAGCTTTCTTT
-	TRBV2	-	TRBJ2-1	CASSEAPGPYNEQFF	TGTGCCAGCAGTGAAGCCCCCGGCCCCTACAATGAGCAGTTCTTC
-	TRBV10-2	-	TRBJ1-1	CASRDWTAMNTEAFF	TGCGCCAGCAGAGATTGGACGGCCATGAACACTGAAGCTTTCTTT
-	TRBV5-1	-	TRBJ2-7	CASSSRGVYEQYF	TGCGCCAGCAGCTCCCGGGGAGTCTACGAGCAGTACTTC
TRBD2	TRBV19	-	TRBJ2-3	CASSGTSGSTDTQYF	TGTGCCAGTAGCGGGACTAGCGGGTCCACAGATACGCAGTATTTT
-	TRBV3-1/TRBV3-2	-	TRBJ2-7	CASSLTGPYEQYF	TGTGCCAGCAGCCTGACAGGTCCATACGAGCAGTACTTC
-	TRBV7-8	-	TRBJ1-5	CASSLSRTLSNQPQHF	TGTGCCAGCAGCTTATCTAGGACATTAAGCAATCAGCCCCAGCATTTT
TRBD1	TRBV5-1	-	TRBJ1-1	CASSQGGMPDTEAFF	TGCGCCTCCTCGCAGGGGGGAATGCCGGACACTGAAGCTTTCTTT
-	TRBV7-9	-	TRBJ2-1	CASSLGDHVASNEQFF	TGTGCCAGCAGCTTAGGGGACCATGTAGCATCCAATGAGCAGTTCTTC
-	TRBV5-4	-	TRBJ2-7	CASSLDGPYEQYF	TGTGCCAGCAGCTTGGACGGGCCCTACGAGCAGTACTTC
TRBD2	TRBV19	-	TRBJ2-3	CASSIRSGIDTQYF	TGTGCCAGTAGTATAAGGAGCGGGATAGATACGCAGTATTTT
-	TRBV9	-	TRBJ1-1	CASSVAPVQTNTEAFF	TGTGCCAGCAGCGTAGCCCCCGTACAGACGAACACTGAAGCTTTCTTT
-	TRBV7-8	-	TRBJ2-3	CASSFPAFRGQDTQYF	TGTGCCAGCAGCTTTCCGGCGTTCCGGGGCCAAGATACGCAGTATTTT
-	TRBV7-9	once	TRBJ2-7	CASSPIQVEQYF	TGTGCCAGCAGCCCTATCCAGGTCGAGCAGTACTTC
-	TRBV6-5	-	TRBJ1-1	CASRFDRFTEAFF	TGTGCCAGCAGATTCGACAGGTTCACTGAAGCTTTCTTT